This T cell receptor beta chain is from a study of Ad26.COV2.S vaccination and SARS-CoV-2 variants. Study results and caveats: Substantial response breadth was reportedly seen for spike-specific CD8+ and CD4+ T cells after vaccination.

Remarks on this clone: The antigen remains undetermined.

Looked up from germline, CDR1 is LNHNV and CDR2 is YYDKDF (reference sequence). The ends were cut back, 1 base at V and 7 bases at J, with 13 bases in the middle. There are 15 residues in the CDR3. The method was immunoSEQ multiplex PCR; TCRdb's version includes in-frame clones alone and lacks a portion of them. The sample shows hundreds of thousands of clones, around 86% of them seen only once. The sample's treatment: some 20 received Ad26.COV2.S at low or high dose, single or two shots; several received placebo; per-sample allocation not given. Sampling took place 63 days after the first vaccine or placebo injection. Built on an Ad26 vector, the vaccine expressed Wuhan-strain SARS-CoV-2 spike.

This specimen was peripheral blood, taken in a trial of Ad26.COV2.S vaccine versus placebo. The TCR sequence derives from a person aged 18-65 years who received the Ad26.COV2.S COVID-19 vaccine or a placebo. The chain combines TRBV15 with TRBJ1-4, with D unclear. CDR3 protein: CATSRGPGSFEKLFF. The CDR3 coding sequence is TGTGCCACCAGCAGAGGGCCGGGAAGTTTTGAAAAACTGTTTTTT. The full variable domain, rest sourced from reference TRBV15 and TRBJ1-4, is DAMVIQNPRYQVTQFGKPVTLSCSQTLNHNVMYWYQQKSSQAPKLLFHYYDKDFNNEADTPDNFQSRRPNTSFCFLDIRSPGLGDTAMYLCATSRGPGSFEKLFFGSGTQLSVL.